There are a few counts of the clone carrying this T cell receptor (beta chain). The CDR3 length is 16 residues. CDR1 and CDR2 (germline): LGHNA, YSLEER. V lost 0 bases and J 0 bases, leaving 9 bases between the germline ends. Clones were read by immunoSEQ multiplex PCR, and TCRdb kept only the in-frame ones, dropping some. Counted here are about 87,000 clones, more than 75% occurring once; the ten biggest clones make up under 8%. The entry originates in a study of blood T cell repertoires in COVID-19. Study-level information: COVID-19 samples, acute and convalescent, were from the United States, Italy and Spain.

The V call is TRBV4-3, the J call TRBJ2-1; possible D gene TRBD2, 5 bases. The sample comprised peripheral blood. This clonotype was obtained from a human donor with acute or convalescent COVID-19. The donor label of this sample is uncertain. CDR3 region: CASSQELGGSYNEQFF. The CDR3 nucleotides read TGCGCCAGCAGCCAAGAACTCGGAGGCTCCTACAATGAGCAGTTCTTC.